The source of this T cell receptor beta chain is a study of T cells in Graves' hyperthyroidism and ophthalmopathy. Whole-study findings and limits: Most clonotypes that expanded in the thyroid above 0.001 also showed up in blood.

Concerning this clonotype itself: What it binds is unknown.

RNA transcripts were the template for amplifying TCR beta CDR3 regions. With the HTBI primer set, the TCR CDR3 went through a first round of RT-PCR. TCRdb itself ran the multiplex PCR reads through MiXCR, one entry per CDR3 protein. There are about 200,000 distinct CDR3 sequences in the sample; 15% to 20% occur only once, and 50% lies in the top ten. Graves' hyperthyroidism qualified as stable when ophthalmopathy did not progress within 18 months. The sequencing sample was made of blood. This TCR came from a man aged 50 to 60 with Graves' hyperthyroidism.

The CDR3 reads CASSYQTSGSQNIQYF. The CDR3 DNA is TGTGCCAGCAGTTACCAGACTAGCGGGAGCCAAAACATTCAGTACTTC. This chain uses TRBV6-5 with TRBJ2-4; 12 bases are a match to TRBD2. The CDR3 length is 16 residues. Looked up from germline, CDR1 is MNHEY and CDR2 is SVGAGI. V shed 2 bases, J shed 5 bases, and the junction held 4 bases outside the gene matches.